This TCR beta chain was captured by sequencing in a study of shared T cell receptors in the human thymus. TCRdb's table, derived via immunoSEQ multiplex PCR, lists solely in-frame clones and lacks some. The table includes 650,000 to 950,000 clones, roughly 88% detected once. The CDR3 runs to 16 residues. Trimming took 4 bases from V and 1 from J, leaving 17 bases between them. Germline assignment: CDR1 SGHTS and CDR2 YDEGEE. This sample was shared with a second study, whose subject was human thymus T cells. Per that paper: Corrective surgery for congenital heart defects was being performed on the healthy Finnish infants who were the donors. Obtained as resections during corrective heart surgery, the thymus tissue was then studied. Use of V and J genes seemed skewed within the thymic and blood repertoires. Related research has reported that thymic repertoires overlap highly among unrelated individuals.

Sample: thymocytes. This clonotype was sampled from a girl less than two years old with a congenital heart defect. J is TRBJ1-1 and V is TRBV5-8; D might be TRBD1 (6 bases). CDR3 DNA: TGTGCCAGCAGCCCCGTAGATGGACAGAAGAACACTGAAGCTTTCTTT. Encoded protein: CASSPVDGQKNTEAFF.